This T cell receptor beta chain was found in a study of T cell responses to AZD1222 COVID-19 vaccine. Findings of the study overall: Receipt of two AZD1222 doses was followed by a rise in Spike-specific TCR breadth and depth. Sampling captured repertoires only after the peak T cell response.

The V gene lost 2 bases and the J gene lost 11 bases, with 15 bases spanning the gap. The length of the CDR3 is 13 residues. Only in-frame clones appear in the TCRdb table, and some are missing; sequencing was by immunoSEQ multiplex PCR. The sample yields 150,000 to 200,000 clones, around 88% seen once. In regard to this clone: The target antigen is unknown.

V is TRBV12-3 or TRBV12-4 and J is TRBJ1-1, with a weak D call TRBD1 (5 bases). The specimen was peripheral blood, collected 28 days after the second AZD1222 dose. The origin of this receptor is an adult who received the AZD1222 COVID-19 vaccine. CDR3 DNA: TGTGCCAGCAGTTTATATATGCAGGGTAGCGCTTTCTTT. Translation: CASSLYMQGSAFF.